The following is a TCR beta chain sequence with its context. This clonotype was counted ten times or more. Its antigen remains undetermined. Qualities for individual bases were not recorded, and no much larger clone is one base off. The data are from a study of T cells in Graves' hyperthyroidism and ophthalmopathy (dated by TCRdb to the late 2010s). About the study as a whole: Peripheral blood was sampled at the time of initial diagnosis, prior to any treatment. Thyroid tissue and blood T-cell repertoires from six Graves' hyperthyroidism patients were also compared in the study. Following sampling, methimazole starting at 30 mg daily was given to hyperthyroidism patients, and high-dose intravenous methylprednisolone was given to ophthalmopathy patients. TCR V-J signatures able to tell the groups apart were searched for in a discovery cohort of 90 to 100 patients, of whom under 45 had Graves' ophthalmopathy and around 57 had stable Graves' hyperthyroidism. Whether ophthalmopathy could be predicted prospectively was tested in an independent validation cohort made up of under 20 hyperthyroidism patients plus 17 patients who later progressed to ophthalmopathy. The roughly 91 discovery patients were randomly split 7:3 into training and test sets. The paper reports TCR Vbeta CDR3 sequencing of 135 peripheral blood samples: around 41 ophthalmopathy, fewer than 80 hyperthyroidism and some 17 progressor patients. Study-wide findings and limitations: Blood samples also contained most of the expanded thyroid clonotypes (frequency above 0.001), which suggests that blood repertoires may reflect thyroid immune responses. In cross-validation, a model built on a 13 V-J signature told ophthalmopathy apart from stable hyperthyroidism with 87.88% sensitivity and roughly 81% specificity, and in testing the same model reached 80%/75%. In validation, the model predicted progression to ophthalmopathy with over 65% sensitivity and roughly 75% specificity, a median of approximately 6.7 months before onset. Sample size was not statistically predetermined, and blinding of investigators to group allocation was not performed.

The TCR beta CDR3 regions were amplified from RNA transcripts. The first round of RT-PCR for the TCR CDR3 was performed with the HTBI primer set and the Qiagen OneStep RT-PCR kit. The libraries were constructed in a second round of multiplex PCR and then size-selected and purified. Paired-end sequencing of the libraries was performed with 100 bp reads on an Illumina HiSeq2000. In the original analysis: SOAPnuke was used to process the raw data, removing reads that contained adapters or uncalled bases, had a mean Phred below 15, or lacked an exact match to the constant primer or identifier. High-quality paired reads were merged with COPE v1.2.5, and unique nucleotide sequences were defined as clonotypes. MiTCR v1.1 was used to align the clonotypes against IMGT TRBV, TRBD and TRBJ reference segments. The analysis included only V-J combinations with a frequency above 0.0001, which together covered approximately 99% of the repertoires. A TCS score was defined as the ratio between F50 (clonal expansion) and ExV (chaos), using BLOSUM62-based TCRdist between CDR3 peptides within each V-J. Welch's t-statistics and random forest reduced 500 to 650 V-J features to 10 to 15, which were used in a naive Bayes classifier (R e1071). In-frame beta chains were kept once TCRdb had trimmed the public reads at Q25 with fastp and called clones with MiXCR. Every CDR3 protein is listed once, alongside the most common genes and DNA of its rows. TCRdb, rather than the study authors, made the V and J calls. This sample is represented by approximately 530,000 distinct CDR3 sequences; over 15% of them were singletons. 15% to 20% of the sample belongs to the ten largest clones.

Stable Graves' hyperthyroidism was defined as no progression to ophthalmopathy during 18 months of follow-up. The hyperthyroidism patients were between 18 and 65 years old and newly diagnosed, with a disease duration of less than 2 months. The study excluded patients with uncontrolled infections, other autoimmune diseases, pregnancy or lactation. Diagnoses were based on clinical symptoms, serum thyroxine and TRAb, thyroid ultrasound and orbital computed tomography. PBMCs were separated from 10 ml of fresh peripheral blood using Ficoll-Paque density gradient centrifugation. Total RNA was extracted with Trizol reagent, and quality was checked on an Agilent 2100 Bioanalyzer. The origin of this receptor is a woman aged 18-29 years with Graves' hyperthyroidism. The sample taken for sequencing was blood.

The CDR3 reads as follows: CASSLSIGNTIYF. The nucleotide sequence reads TGTGCCAGCAGCTTGTCAATTGGAAACACCATATATTTT. The receptor chain draws on TRBV13 and TRBJ1-3; the D gene cannot be resolved reliably. The CDR3 sequence holds 13 residues, the cysteine and phenylalanine included. The only DNA kept is the CDR3, 39 bases in frame from the first base. V and J lose 3 bases and 3 bases, and a span of 6 bases separates them. From the germline V gene (reference sequence), CDR1 is PRHDT and CDR2 is FYEKMQ.